These T cell receptor beta chains were read from a single sample in a study of neurological immune-mediated disorders. TCRdb passed the 5' RACE reads through MiXCR, listing each CDR3 protein once. The sample includes around 100,000 distinct CDR3 sequences, under 14% of them seen just once. The source material was PBMCs. The receptors originated from a female donor with HTLV-1-associated myelopathy (HAM/TSP). Each CDR3 is given with its conserved first and last residue. The D gene is left open where the match is weak. The listing skips clone size in some rows; elsewhere it reads once, few, many or a size class.

d_gene	v_gene	abundance	j_gene	CDR3aa	CDR3nt
NA	TRBV9	many	TRBJ2-4	CASSLGTQTLAKNIQYF	TGTGCCAGCAGCTTAGGGACCCAGACACTAGCCAAAAACATTCAGTACTTC
NA	TRBV7-3	many	TRBJ1-1	CASSPTGGNTEAFF	TGTGCCAGCAGCCCGACAGGAGGGAACACTGAAGCTTTCTTT
NA	TRBV28	many	TRBJ1-1	CASSGLREGSTEAFF	TGTGCCAGCAGCGGACTCCGGGAGGGTAGCACTGAAGCTTTCTTT
TRBD2	TRBV28	few	TRBJ2-4	CASSMGGVSIQYF	TGTGCCAGCAGCATGGGGGGGGTGAGCATTCAGTACTTC
TRBD1	TRBV27	many	TRBJ2-7	CASSDPGQGGNEQYF	TGTGCCAGCAGTGATCCGGGACAGGGGGGAAACGAGCAGTACTTC
TRBD1	TRBV4-1	many	TRBJ2-3	CASSQAPGTEGADTQYF	TGCGCCAGCAGCCAAGCCCCCGGGACAGAGGGCGCAGATACGCAGTATTTT
TRBD2	TRBV20-1	NA	TRBJ2-5	CSARVLRGGSGETQYF	TGCAGTGCTAGGGTGCTGCGGGGGGGCTCAGGGGAGACCCAGTACTTC
NA	TRBV5-5	many	TRBJ2-6	CASSKGGSTSSGANVLTF	TGTGCCAGCAGCAAAGGGGGGTCTACGAGCTCTGGGGCCAACGTCCTGACTTTC
NA	TRBV20-1	many	TRBJ1-2	CSAPVRLGPYGYTF	TGCAGTGCTCCTGTCAGACTGGGCCCCTATGGCTACACCTTC
NA	TRBV9	many	TRBJ2-2	CASSAQPTGELFF	TGTGCCAGCAGCGCCCAACCCACCGGGGAGCTGTTTTTT
TRBD1	TRBV29-1	many	TRBJ1-1	CSVETGDMTEAFF	TGCAGCGTGGAAACAGGGGATATGACTGAAGCTTTCTTT
TRBD2	TRBV6-5	many	TRBJ2-7	CASSPTSGGTYEQYF	TGTGCCAGCAGCCCTACTAGCGGGGGAACCTACGAGCAGTACTTC
TRBD2	TRBV5-1	many	TRBJ2-3	CASSDPSGGTDTQYF	TGCGCCAGCAGCGACCCTAGCGGGGGTACAGATACGCAGTATTTT
TRBD1	TRBV27	many	TRBJ2-7	CASSGTVSYEQYF	TGTGCCAGCAGTGGGACAGTTTCCTACGAGCAGTACTTC